Here is one TCR beta chain with its context. Its antigen is unidentified. This record belongs to a study of OX40 agonist ivuxolimab in advanced cancers. Across the whole study: Those enrolled were roughly 85% male, with a mean age of about 60 years and ages from about 20 to 79.

Trimming pared 0 bases from V and 1 base from J, leaving 11 bases between. The CDR3 sequence is 16 residues long. The germline CDR1 and CDR2 sequences are MRHNA and SNTAGT. Here immunoSEQ multiplex PCR was the method, and the copy in TCRdb shows in-frame clones only, minus some. The sample lists 30,000 or so clones; over 80% were seen once. Study observations and caveats: Partial responders treated at 0.1-3.0 mg/kg exhibited clonal expansion among the lowest measured.

This TCR came from an adult with an advanced solid tumor such as melanoma, head and neck, liver or kidney cancer. This chain joins TRBV6-4 and TRBJ2-3, with D possibly TRBD2 on 7 matching bases. The source was CD4+ or CD8+ T cells sorted from blood, collected in a trial of the OX40 agonist ivuxolimab. CDR3 bases: TGTGCCAGCAGTGACTCGGGCGGGGGCGGCACAGATACGCAGTATTTT. This sequence encodes CASSDSGGGGTDTQYF.